The clone carrying this T cell receptor beta chain was detected ten times or more. Its antigen is not known. One junction end disagrees with the germline gene, perhaps due to a read error. This beta chain is an unintended read in a library built for alpha chains; its size means little. Using its own MiXCR run on the 5' RACE reads, TCRdb lists one record per CDR3 protein. The sample carries 5,500 to 7,500 distinct CDR3 sequences, 10% to 15% recorded once. Noted time point: sample taken at primary tumor resection. The entry originates in a study of spatial heterogeneity in lung cancer. Study results and limitations: Counts of expanded alpha and beta TCRs within tumors tracked the tumor nonsynonymous mutation count.

Germline CDR1 SEHNR, CDR2 FQNEAQ (reference sequence). This CDR3 is built from 15 residues. The specimen was lung tumor tissue, collected at surgery. The chain combines TRBV7-9 with TRBJ2-1, with D unclear. The receptor was derived from a male donor with early-stage non-small cell lung cancer. The CDR3 loop reads CASSSSRFTLNEHFF. For the CDR3, the DNA is TGTGCCAGCAGCTCCTCCCGGTTTACCCTCAATGAGCACTTCTTC.